The clone carrying this T cell receptor beta chain was seen a few times. What it binds is not known. The entry originates in a study of beta chain features in type 1 diabetes. Broader study findings: For type 1 diabetes patients, VDJ junctions showed fewer insertions and more deletions.

As every portion of the isolated RNA was reverse transcribed, the sequencing read expressed TCRB transcripts. Clones were read by immunoSEQ multiplex PCR, and TCRdb kept only the in-frame ones, dropping some. Of hundreds of thousands of clones in the sample, approximately 31% are singletons; the top ten hold about 0.065%. One heparinised draw of blood, averaging around 100 mL, came from each donor. Sequences were obtained from naive CD4+ T cells from blood. The receptor was isolated from a man aged 18 to 30 in good health.

CDR3 bases: TGTGCCAGCAGTTTATTGTCTAGCAGGAACACCGGGGAGCTGTTTTTT. Translating it yields CASSLLSSRNTGELFF. This chain joins TRBV27 and TRBJ2-2; D might be TRBD2 (5 bases). The V and J ends lost 1 base and 1 base respectively, with 10 bases between them. This CDR3 comprises 16 residues. Looked up from germline, CDR1 is MNHEY and CDR2 is SMNVEV (reference sequence).